What follows are 16 T cell receptor beta chains derived from one specimen sequenced in a study of technical replicates of blood from a handful of donors (dated by TCRdb to 2016 to 2017). Receptor libraries were prepared by the immunoSEQ multiplex PCR assay. Here the immuneACCESS table is served through TCRdb, limited to in-frame sequences with V and J called. Missing clones are a known gap in these copies; in checked studies unresolved V genes cover under half, and the rest lacks a known reason. For this sample there are some 71,000 clones; around 97% appear just once. Clones ranked in the top ten supply approximately 0.2% of the sample. Sequencing input: T cells isolated from PBMCs. The source is a human donor in good health.

This clone was recorded only once. Different DNA sequences within this sample yield the same CDR3. This chain joins TRBV6-1 and TRBJ1-1; maybe TRBD1 (5 bases). Germline V gives CDR1 MNHNS, CDR2 SASEGT. This CDR3 is built from 14 residues. Trimming cost V 5 bases and J 3 bases, with 13 bases left between them. The CDR3 sequence is CASSLRGGDTEAFF. The DNA of the CDR3 is TGTGCCAGCAGTTTACGGGGAGGGGACACTGAAGCTTTCTTT.

Note on this clone: Distinct nucleotide sequences in the sample also encode this CDR3. This chain connects TRBV5-1 to TRBJ2-5; D is uncertain. V shed 0 bases and J shed 5 bases, with 5 bases lying between them. Germline loops: CDR1 SGHRS, CDR2 YFSETQ. The CDR3 has 12 residues. DNA for the CDR3: TGCGCCAGCAGCTTGGCCCAGGAGACCCAGTACTTC. Its translation: CASSLAQETQYF.

J is TRBJ2-7 and V is TRBV6-1, with 8 nucleotides matching TRBD2. Germline values: CDR1 MNHNS, CDR2 SASEGT. The CDR3 contains 14 residues. Unmatched junction bases numbered 10, after V lost 8 bases and J lost 4 bases. The CDR3 nucleotides are TGTGCCAGCCACGCGGGGGGCTCAGTATACGAGCAGTACTTC. This encodes CASHAGGSVYEQYF.

J is TRBJ1-4 and V is TRBV10-1; possibly TRBD1 for D (5 bases). The V end was cut by 3 bases, the J end by 7 bases, with 6 bases between. Germline-derived CDR1 and CDR2 are WNHNN and SYGVQD (reference sequence). CDR3 size: 12 residues. The CDR3 nucleotides read TGCGCCAGCAGTGACCAGGGTGAAAAACTGTTTTTT. Residues: CASSDQGEKLFF.

This sequence joins TRBV28 and TRBJ2-7, with D possibly being TRBD2 (5 bases). This CDR3 comprises 13 residues. The germline gives CDR1 MDHEN, CDR2 SYDVKM. V lost 4 bases, J lost 2 bases, and 9 bases lay in between. CDR3 sequence (DNA): TGTGCCAGCAGTTCGGACTGGCCCTACGAGCAGTACTTC. Amino acids: CASSSDWPYEQYF.

The chain employs TRBV6-5 and TRBJ2-3; possible D gene TRBD1, 6 bases. The CDR3 sequence is 15 residues long. With 0 bases removed from V and 3 bases from J, the gap between germline ends came to 10 bases. Germline V gene data show CDR1 as MNHEY and CDR2 as SVGAGI. CDR3 region: CASSYSGGATDTQYF. The CDR3 nucleotides read TGTGCCAGCAGTTACTCAGGGGGAGCTACAGATACGCAGTATTTT.

This clone was counted once. The chain carries TRBV6-5 and TRBJ1-3; D uncertain. Germline lookup yields CDR1 MNHEY and CDR2 SVGAGI. V gave up 0 bases and J gave up 6 bases, with 12 bases separating them. CDR3 size: 15 residues. This CDR3 is CASSYSQAQLNTIYF. The DNA for the CDR3 is TGTGCCAGCAGTTACTCGCAGGCCCAACTAAACACCATATATTTT.

The gene calls are TRBV11-2 and TRBJ2-3; D is uncertain. The CDR3 is made up of 13 amino acids. Germline loops: CDR1 SGHAT, CDR2 FQNNGV. Trimming cost V 4 bases and J 4 bases, with 9 bases left between them. CDR3 residues: CASSSPEADTQYF. Here the CDR3 DNA reads TGTGCCAGCAGCTCCCCTGAGGCAGATACGCAGTATTTT.

Here the CDR3 reads CASMPPTGLKNTEAFF. CDR3 coding DNA: TGTGCCAGCATGCCCCCGACAGGGTTGAAGAACACTGAAGCTTTCTTT. The rearrangement joins TRBV2 to TRBJ1-1, with 7 bases matching TRBD1. V was clipped by 7 bases and J by 1 base; unmatched bases: 12. Per the germline V gene, CDR1 is SNHLY and CDR2 is FYNNEI. The CDR3 length is 16 residues. Using reference TRBV2 and TRBJ1-1 for the parts outside the CDR3, the full variable domain is EPEVTQTPSHQVTQMGQEVILRCVPISNHLYFYWYRQILGQKVEFLVSFYNNEISEKSEIFDDQFSVERPDGSNFTLKIRSTKLEDSAMYFCASMPPTGLKNTEAFFGQGTRLTVV.

This clone was recorded once. V and J are TRBV10-1 and TRBJ2-3; possible D gene TRBD2, 6 bases. V was cut by 4 bases and J by 2 bases, with 13 bases left in between. The CDR3 is 15 amino acids. Germline assignment: CDR1 WNHNN and CDR2 SYGVQD (reference sequence). The CDR3 is CASSARLDHTDTQYF. The CDR3 DNA is TGCGCCAGCAGTGCTCGACTAGATCACACAGATACGCAGTATTTT.

The chain links TRBV7-9 to TRBJ1-5; 10 bases agree with TRBD1. Germline CDR1 and CDR2: SEHNR and FQNEAQ (reference sequence). V lost 2 bases and J lost 5; bases outside the gene matches: 15. The CDR3 has 19 amino acids. This CDR3 reads CASSLILGTGALFDQPQHF. CDR3 nucleotide sequence: TGTGCCAGCAGCTTAATTTTGGGGACAGGGGCGCTCTTCGATCAGCCCCAGCATTTT.

The rearrangement links TRBV5-4 to TRBJ2-1, with TRBD2 matching 13 bases. Trimming cost V 4 bases and J 0 bases; bases outside gene matches: 7. The CDR3 consists of 18 residues. Germline V CDR1 and CDR2: SGHNT, YYREEE (reference sequence). The CDR3 loop is CASSEGLAGVTSYNEQFF. The CDR3 DNA reads as TGTGCCAGCAGCGAAGGACTAGCGGGAGTTACCTCCTACAATGAGCAGTTCTTC. The full variable domain, completed using reference TRBV5-4 and TRBJ2-1, is ETGVTQSPTHLIKTRGQQVTLRCSSQSGHNTVSWYQQALGQGPQFIFQYYREEENGRGNFPPRFSGLQFPNYSSELNVNALELDDSALYLCASSEGLAGVTSYNEQFFGPGTRLTVL.

In this sample, this clone turned up once. The genes are TRBV13 and TRBJ2-1, with a tentative D call TRBD1 (5 bases). This CDR3 is built from 12 residues. Deletions cut 2 bases from V and 9 bases from J, with 8 bases between. Germline lookup yields CDR1 PRHDT and CDR2 FYEKMQ (reference sequence). CDR3: CASSLTGSEQFF. The CDR3 DNA sequence: TGTGCCAGCAGCTTAACAGGATCTGAGCAGTTCTTC.

The chain recombines TRBV7-9 with TRBJ2-3; 9 nucleotides agree with TRBD2. Trimming took 0 bases from V and 3 from J; bases not matched to a gene: 7. The CDR3 consists of 17 residues. Germline V gene data show CDR1 as SEHNR and CDR2 as FQNEAQ (reference sequence). CDR3 sequence (DNA): TGTGCCAGCAGCTTAGCGGGTAGCGGGAGCGAAACAGATACGCAGTATTTT. Protein: CASSLAGSGSETDTQYF.

The chain joins TRBV10-1 to TRBJ2-3; 13 nucleotides agree with TRBD2. The germline V gene encodes CDR1 WNHNN and CDR2 SYGVQD (reference sequence). The trim removed 6 bases at V and 6 bases at J, leaving 9 bases unmatched. The CDR3 totals 16 residues. This CDR3 is CASSRGLAGVTDTQYF. The CDR3 DNA reads TGCGCCAGCAGCCGCGGACTAGCGGGAGTTACGGATACGCAGTATTTT.

The chain recombines TRBV6-6 with TRBJ1-5; D might be TRBD1 (6 bases). V lost 6 bases and J lost 0, with 15 bases in between. From germline, CDR1 is MNHNY and CDR2 SVGAGI (reference sequence). The CDR3 covers 16 residues. CDR3 protein: CASRDPGQSSNQPQHF. The CDR3 nucleotides read TGTGCCAGCAGAGACCCTGGACAGAGTAGCAATCAGCCCCAGCATTTT.